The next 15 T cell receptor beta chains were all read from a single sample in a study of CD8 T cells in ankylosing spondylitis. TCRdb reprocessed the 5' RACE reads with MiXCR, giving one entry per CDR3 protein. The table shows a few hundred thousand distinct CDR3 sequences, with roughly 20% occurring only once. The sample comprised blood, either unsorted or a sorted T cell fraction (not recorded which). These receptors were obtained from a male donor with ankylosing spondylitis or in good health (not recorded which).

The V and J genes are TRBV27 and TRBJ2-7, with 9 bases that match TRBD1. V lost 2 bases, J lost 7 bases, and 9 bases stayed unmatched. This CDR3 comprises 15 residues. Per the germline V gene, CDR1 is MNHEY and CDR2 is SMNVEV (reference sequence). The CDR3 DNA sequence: TGTGCCAGCAGTTTAAACCGGGACAGGGTTGAAGAGCAGTACTTC. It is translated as CASSLNRDRVEEQYF.

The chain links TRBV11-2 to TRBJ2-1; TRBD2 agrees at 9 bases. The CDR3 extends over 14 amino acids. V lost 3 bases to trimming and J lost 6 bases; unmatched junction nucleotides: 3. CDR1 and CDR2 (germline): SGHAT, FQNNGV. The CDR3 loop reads CASSLQLAGNEQFF. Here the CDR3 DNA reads TGTGCCAGCAGCTTGCAACTAGCGGGCAATGAGCAGTTCTTC.

CDR3 sequence (DNA): TGTGCCAGTAGGCATACCGAGACCCAGTACTTC. It is translated as CASRHTETQYF. This chain connects TRBV19 to TRBJ2-5; D is unresolved. The length of the CDR3 is 11 residues. The V gene's germline CDR1 is LNHDA and CDR2 SQIVND (reference sequence). V was pared by 6 bases and J by 5 bases, with 7 bases between.

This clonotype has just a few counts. The CDR3 region has the DNA TGTGCCAGCAGCACAGGGGGTAACACTGAAGCTTTCTTT. It is translated as CASSTGGNTEAFF. V and J are TRBV25-1 and TRBJ1-1; 8 positions match TRBD1. Germline values: CDR1 MGHDK, CDR2 SYGVNS. The V and J ends lost 6 bases and 2 bases, in that order; junction bases with no gene match: 2. There are 13 residues in the CDR3. The full variable domain, completed using reference TRBV25-1 and TRBJ1-1, is EADIYQTPRYLVIGTGKKITLECSQTMGHDKMYWYQQDPGMELHLIHYSYGVNSTEKGDLSSESTVSRIRTEHFPLTLESARPSHTSQYLCASSTGGNTEAFFGQGTRLTVV.

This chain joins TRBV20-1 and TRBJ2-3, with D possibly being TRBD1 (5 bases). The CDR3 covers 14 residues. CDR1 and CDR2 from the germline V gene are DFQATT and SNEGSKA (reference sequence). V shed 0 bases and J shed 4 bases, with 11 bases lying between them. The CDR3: CSARDVRAADTQYF. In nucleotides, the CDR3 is TGCAGTGCTAGAGATGTCAGGGCAGCAGATACGCAGTATTTT.

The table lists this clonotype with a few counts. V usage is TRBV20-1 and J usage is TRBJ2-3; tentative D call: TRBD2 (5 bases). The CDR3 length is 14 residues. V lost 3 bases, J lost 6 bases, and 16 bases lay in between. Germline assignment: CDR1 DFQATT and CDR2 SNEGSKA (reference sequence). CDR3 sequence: CSARGSSRLDTQYF. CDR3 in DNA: TGCAGTGCTAGGGGTTCTAGCCGCCTGGATACGCAGTATTTT.

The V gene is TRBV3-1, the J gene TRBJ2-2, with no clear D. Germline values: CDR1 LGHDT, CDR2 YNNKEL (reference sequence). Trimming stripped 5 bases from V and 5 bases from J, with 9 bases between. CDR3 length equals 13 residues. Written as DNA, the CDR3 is TGTGCCAGCAGCTTCGGTCTTACCGGGGAGCTGTTTTTT. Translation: CASSFGLTGELFF.

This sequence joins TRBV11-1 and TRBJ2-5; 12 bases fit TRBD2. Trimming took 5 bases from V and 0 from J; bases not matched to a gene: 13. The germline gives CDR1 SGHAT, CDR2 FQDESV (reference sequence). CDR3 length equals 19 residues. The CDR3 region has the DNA TGTGCCAGCAGCGAAGGAGGTCCTAGCGGGGGGGTGTACCAAGAGACCCAGTACTTC. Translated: CASSEGGPSGGVYQETQYF.

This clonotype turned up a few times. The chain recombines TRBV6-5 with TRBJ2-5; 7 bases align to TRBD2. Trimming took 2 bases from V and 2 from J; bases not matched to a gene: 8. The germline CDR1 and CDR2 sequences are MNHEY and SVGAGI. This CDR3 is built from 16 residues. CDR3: CASSYTIPGLQETQYF. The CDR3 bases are TGTGCCAGCAGTTACACAATTCCGGGACTACAAGAGACCCAGTACTTC.

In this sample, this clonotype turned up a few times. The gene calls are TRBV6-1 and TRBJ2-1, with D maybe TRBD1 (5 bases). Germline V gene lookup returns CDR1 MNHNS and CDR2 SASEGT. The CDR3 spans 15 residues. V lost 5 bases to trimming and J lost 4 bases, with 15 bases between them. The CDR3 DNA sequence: TGTGCCAGCAGTCCCACCAGGACACAATACAATGAGCAGTTCTTC. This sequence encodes CASSPTRTQYNEQFF.

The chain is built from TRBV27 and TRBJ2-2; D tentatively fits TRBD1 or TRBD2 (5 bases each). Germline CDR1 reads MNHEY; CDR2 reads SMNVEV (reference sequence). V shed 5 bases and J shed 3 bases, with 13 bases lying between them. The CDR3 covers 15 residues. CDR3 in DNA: TGTGCCAGCAGTCCGGGACGGACGTACACCGGGGAGCTGTTTTTT. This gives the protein CASSPGRTYTGELFF.

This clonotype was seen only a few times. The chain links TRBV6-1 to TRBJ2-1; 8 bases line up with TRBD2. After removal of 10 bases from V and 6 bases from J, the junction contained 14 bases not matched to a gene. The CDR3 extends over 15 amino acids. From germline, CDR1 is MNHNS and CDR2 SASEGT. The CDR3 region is CATRAGRGVLNEQFF. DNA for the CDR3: TGTGCCACCCGGGCGGGGCGGGGGGTGCTCAATGAGCAGTTCTTC.

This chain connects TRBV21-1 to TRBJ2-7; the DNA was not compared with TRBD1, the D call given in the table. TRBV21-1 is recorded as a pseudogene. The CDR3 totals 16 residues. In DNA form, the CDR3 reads TGTGCCAGCAGCAAAAGGGTCCGGACAGGCTCCTACGAGCAGTACTTC. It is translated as CASSKRVRTGSYEQYF.

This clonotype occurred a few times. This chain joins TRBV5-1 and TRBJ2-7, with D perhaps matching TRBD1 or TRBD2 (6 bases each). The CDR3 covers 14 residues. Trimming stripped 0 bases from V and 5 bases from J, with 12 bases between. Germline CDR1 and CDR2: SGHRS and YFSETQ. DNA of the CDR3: TGCGCCAGCAGCTTGGACAGGGCGGGGCACGAGCAGTACTTC. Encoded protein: CASSLDRAGHEQYF.

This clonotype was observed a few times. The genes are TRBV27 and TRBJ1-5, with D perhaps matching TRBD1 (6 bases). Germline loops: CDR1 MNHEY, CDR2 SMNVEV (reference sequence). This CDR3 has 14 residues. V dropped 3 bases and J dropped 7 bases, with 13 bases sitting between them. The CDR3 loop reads CASSFGGRGQPQHF. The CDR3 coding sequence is TGTGCCAGCAGTTTTGGGGGCCGGGGCCAGCCCCAGCATTTT.